The source of this TCR beta chain is a study of T cell responses to AZD1222 COVID-19 vaccine. Method: immunoSEQ multiplex PCR; TCRdb's copy keeps in-frame clones and lacks some. The table lists 150,000 or so clones, about 91% of them singletons, with about 4% in the top ten. The ends were cut back, 3 bases at V and 2 bases at J, with 8 bases in the middle. CDR1 and CDR2 (germline): SGDLS, YYNGEE. This CDR3 is 13 amino acids long. The chain links TRBV9 to TRBJ2-5, with D tentatively TRBD2 (5 bases). Here the sequenced sample was peripheral blood, taken 28 days after the second AZD1222 dose. The TCR sequence derives from an adult who received the AZD1222 COVID-19 vaccine. DNA for the CDR3: TGTGCCAGCAGCGAGAGGGTTCAAGAGACCCAGTACTTC. Translating gives CASSERVQETQYF.